The rows below give T cell receptor beta chains drawn from one sample of a study of graft-versus-host responses after intestinal transplantation. Clones were sequenced by immunoSEQ multiplex PCR, and TCRdb holds only the in-frame ones, with some missing. The sample holds around 23,000 clones, just under 95% seen once. The sample consisted of PBMCs, taken 30 days after intestinal transplant. The receptors were gathered from a human patient who received an intestinal transplant, so some T cells may come from the graft donor. CDR3s include the opening cysteine and the closing phenylalanine or tryptophan. The order of the fields is J gene, V gene, D gene, clone size, CDR3 protein, CDR3 DNA. D genes are given only for firm matches. Not every row has a clone size; where given, it reads once, few, many or a size class.

TRBJ2-7 TRBV25-1 TRBD2 NA CASSGLASSLYEQYF TGTGCCAGCAGTGGACTAGCCAGCTCTCTCTACGAGCAGTACTTC
TRBJ2-1 TRBV19 TRBD2 NA CASSPFSGRYNEQFF TGTGCCAGTAGTCCGTTTAGCGGGCGGTACAATGAGCAGTTCTTC
TRBJ1-2 TRBV28 NA NA CATSTGPSYTF TGTGCCACCTCTACCGGGCCCTCCTACACCTTC
TRBJ2-7 TRBV14 NA NA CASSQRRGTYEQYF TGTGCCAGCAGCCAAAGGAGGGGAACCTACGAGCAGTACTTC
TRBJ2-1 TRBV5-1 NA NA CASRGWGSYNEQFF TGCGCCAGCAGAGGCTGGGGCTCCTACAATGAGCAGTTCTTC
TRBJ2-2 TRBV18 TRBD1 NA CASSRWTGFTGELFF TGTGCCAGCTCGCGATGGACAGGTTTTACCGGGGAGCTGTTTTTT
TRBJ1-4 TRBV5-6 NA once CASSPLRQRSNEKLFF TGTGCCAGCAGCCCCCTCAGACAGCGATCGAATGAAAAACTGTTTTTT
TRBJ2-7 TRBV11-2 NA NA CASSFITYTAYEQYF TGTGCCAGCAGCTTCATAACCTATACTGCCTACGAGCAGTACTTC
TRBJ2-2 TRBV10-1 TRBD1 few CASGTGDTGELFF TGCGCCAGCGGGACAGGGGACACCGGGGAGCTGTTTTTT
TRBJ2-7 TRBV7-2 NA NA CASSLRAPYEQYF TGTGCCAGCAGCCTGAGGGCCCCCTACGAGCAGTACTTC
TRBJ2-1 TRBV5-1 TRBD2 NA CASSLERGLFNEQFF TGCGCCAGCAGCCTAGAGCGGGGGCTGTTCAATGAGCAGTTCTTC
TRBJ2-1 TRBV6-5 NA NA CASSYFQDSRRDEQFF TGTGCCAGCAGTTACTTCCAGGACAGCCGGCGGGATGAGCAGTTCTTC
TRBJ2-3 TRBV19 TRBD2 NA CASSWRGGTDTQYF TGTGCCAGTAGTTGGCGGGGGGGCACAGATACGCAGTATTTT
TRBJ2-7 TRBV2 NA NA CASSEDGDGSYEQYF TGTGCCAGCAGTGAAGATGGGGACGGGTCCTACGAGCAGTACTTC
TRBJ2-3 TRBV9 NA NA CASSVAPGSGDTQYF TGTGCCAGCAGCGTAGCTCCCGGGAGTGGAGATACGCAGTATTTT
TRBJ1-1 TRBV7-9 TRBD1 NA CASNPLGQGAIPEAFF TGTGCCAGCAACCCACTCGGACAGGGGGCGATCCCTGAAGCTTTCTTT
TRBJ2-1 TRBV4-1 NA NA CASSQDASFNEQFF TGCGCCAGCAGCCAAGACGCCAGCTTCAATGAGCAGTTCTTC
TRBJ2-7 TRBV15 NA NA CATSRDPATYEQYF TGTGCCACCAGCAGAGATCCAGCCACCTACGAGCAGTACTTC